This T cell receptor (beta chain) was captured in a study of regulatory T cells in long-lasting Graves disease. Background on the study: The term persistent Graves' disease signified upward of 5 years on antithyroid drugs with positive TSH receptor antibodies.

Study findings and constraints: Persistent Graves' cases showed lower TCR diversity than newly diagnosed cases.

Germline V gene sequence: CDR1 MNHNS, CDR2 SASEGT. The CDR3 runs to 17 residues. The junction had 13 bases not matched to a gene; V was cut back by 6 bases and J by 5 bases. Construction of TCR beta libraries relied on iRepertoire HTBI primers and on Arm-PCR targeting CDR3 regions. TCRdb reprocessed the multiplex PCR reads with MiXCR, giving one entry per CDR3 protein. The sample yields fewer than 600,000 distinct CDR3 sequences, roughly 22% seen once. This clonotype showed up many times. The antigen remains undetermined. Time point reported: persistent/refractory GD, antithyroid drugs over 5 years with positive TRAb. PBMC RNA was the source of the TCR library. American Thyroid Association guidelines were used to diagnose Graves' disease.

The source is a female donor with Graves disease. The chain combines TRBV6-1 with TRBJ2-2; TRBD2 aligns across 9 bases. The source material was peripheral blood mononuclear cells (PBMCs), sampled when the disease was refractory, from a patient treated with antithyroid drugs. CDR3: CASSFERSGGGTGELFF. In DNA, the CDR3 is TGTGCCAGCAGCTTCGAACGTAGCGGGGGAGGTACCGGGGAGCTGTTTTTT.